This T cell receptor beta chain comes out of a study of early T cells in non-severe SARS-CoV-2 infection. On the study more broadly: It was bulk RNA from unsorted whole blood that was sequenced, and the chains were unpaired.

Attached unique molecular identifiers marked individual cDNA molecules. Each CDR3 protein is one row after TCRdb ran MiXCR on the 5' RACE reads. The table lists just over 95,000 distinct CDR3 sequences, 11% of them singletons. CDR3 length: 13 amino acids. Looked up from germline, CDR1 is SGHRS and CDR2 is YFSETQ. Between the trimmed V and J ends, which lost 5 bases and 5 bases, there was a span of 14 bases. The input for sequencing was whole blood, taken at baseline. This clonotype was obtained from an adult who was a healthcare worker with PCR-confirmed SARS-CoV-2 infection or an uninfected control (not recorded which). The rearrangement links TRBV5-1 to TRBJ2-7; D may be TRBD1 (6 bases). Written as DNA, the CDR3 is TGCGCCAGCAGGTGGGACACTTTGAACGAGCAGTACTTC. Translation gives CASRWDTLNEQYF.